The rows below give T cell receptor beta chains drawn from one sample of a study of cytotoxic CD8 clonotypes in ibrutinib-treated CLL. Libraries were prepared by immunoSEQ multiplex PCR; TCRdb keeps only in-frame clonotypes and omits some of them. The repertoire has about 97,000 clones, more than 70% of them found once; the top ten carry 20% to 25%. Sequenced here: PBMCs, sampled after 24 months of ibrutinib treatment. These receptors came from a human donor with chronic lymphocytic leukemia. Both conserved end residues are part of each CDR3. Some rows have no size entry. The others give once, few or many, or a class for an expanded clone.

V gene: TRBV29-1; clone size: once; CDR3 protein: CSVEDPGGRAEAFF
V gene: TRBV7-2; clone size: once; CDR3 protein: CASSLEADSNQPQHF
V gene: TRBV15; clone size: NA; CDR3 protein: CATGRADLIGELFF
V gene: TRBV7-2; clone size: NA; CDR3 protein: CASSLGARIFQETQYF
V gene: TRBV5-3; clone size: NA; CDR3 protein: CASSQDLRATYEQYF
V gene: TRBV19; clone size: NA; CDR3 protein: CASSYPEGETQYF
V gene: TRBV15; clone size: NA; CDR3 protein: CATSRDLAGGLKNPYEQYF
V gene: TRBV18; clone size: NA; CDR3 protein: CASSGGVPNTEAFF
V gene: TRBV29-1; clone size: NA; CDR3 protein: CSVALIGVNSNQPQHF
V gene: TRBV11-2; clone size: NA; CDR3 protein: CASSLVSGQGSYEQYF
V gene: TRBV6-1; clone size: once; CDR3 protein: CASSGDTGVATNEKLFF
V gene: TRBV30; clone size: NA; CDR3 protein: CAWRLRSAAPNEQFF
V gene: TRBV19; clone size: few; CDR3 protein: CASSDRGIGELFF
V gene: TRBV29-1; clone size: NA; CDR3 protein: CSVQEGAEYEQYF
V gene: TRBV7-9; clone size: NA; CDR3 protein: CASSLPRDRGAGQPQHF
V gene: TRBV5-1; clone size: once; CDR3 protein: CASSSQPAQPDTQYF
V gene: TRBV27; clone size: NA; CDR3 protein: CASRREDEQFF
V gene: TRBV7-9; clone size: NA; CDR3 protein: CASSLTGRGLNEQYF
V gene: TRBV6-6; clone size: NA; CDR3 protein: CASSYSMERELETQYF
V gene: TRBV6-1; clone size: once; CDR3 protein: CASSRPGRRDEQFF
V gene: TRBV28; clone size: NA; CDR3 protein: CASTGIGETQYF
V gene: TRBV18; clone size: NA; CDR3 protein: CASSPDVSSPLHF
V gene: TRBV19; clone size: NA; CDR3 protein: CASTLTSGAYNEQFF
V gene: TRBV19; clone size: NA; CDR3 protein: CASSFRTVREAFF
V gene: TRBV18; clone size: NA; CDR3 protein: CASSLGNDEQYF
V gene: TRBV10-3; clone size: NA; CDR3 protein: CAISGSGGLIQPQHF
V gene: TRBV6-1; clone size: NA; CDR3 protein: CASSVRRGPSTDTQYF
V gene: TRBV28; clone size: NA; CDR3 protein: CASSREFQPQHF
V gene: TRBV15; clone size: NA; CDR3 protein: CATSRDQEDEQFF
V gene: TRBV4-1; clone size: NA; CDR3 protein: CASSQTTGLYEQYF
V gene: TRBV2; clone size: NA; CDR3 protein: CASSATRSSYNEQFF
V gene: TRBV11-1; clone size: NA; CDR3 protein: CASSLRQGAHTEAFF
V gene: TRBV29-1; clone size: NA; CDR3 protein: CSVAGFFGENYGYTF
V gene: TRBV2; clone size: NA; CDR3 protein: CASSARTELLNTEAFF
V gene: TRBV2; clone size: NA; CDR3 protein: CASSEQFRGGNEQFF
V gene: TRBV5-4; clone size: NA; CDR3 protein: CASSLGSQARTDEQYF
V gene: TRBV6-6; clone size: NA; CDR3 protein: CASRRGTEAFF
V gene: TRBV27; clone size: NA; CDR3 protein: CASTTITTRQGASDTQYF
V gene: TRBV18; clone size: NA; CDR3 protein: CASSPRRAEHNFGANVLTF
V gene: TRBV27; clone size: many; CDR3 protein: CASSLFSTAEAFF
V gene: TRBV19; clone size: NA; CDR3 protein: CASSIGQGPDTQYF
V gene: TRBV7-3; clone size: medium-sized; CDR3 protein: CASSSGTVHEQYF
V gene: TRBV19; clone size: few; CDR3 protein: CASSISSRLTEAFF
V gene: TRBV28; clone size: NA; CDR3 protein: CASSSPGQGISVDGYTF
V gene: TRBV19; clone size: few; CDR3 protein: CASNPRQGRANTEAFF